This T cell receptor beta chain was sequenced for a study of post-analysis software for immune sequencing data. As for the study in general: There were relapsing-remitting, secondary progressive and progressive-relapsing multiple sclerosis among the disease courses included. The study's findings and limits: Higher frequency in patients than in controls was seen for a handful of TRBV segments, with TRBV5-6, TRBV5-1 and TRBV20-1 among them.

TCR beta cDNA libraries included unique molecular identifiers. A single record per CDR3 protein comes from TCRdb applying MiXCR to the PCR reads. The sample includes about 760,000 distinct CDR3 sequences, 25% to 30% of them seen just once. V lost 5 bases and J 7 bases, leaving 19 bases between the germline ends. This CDR3 region has 15 residues. This clonotype turned up a few times. Its antigen is not known. The chain links TRBV12-3 or TRBV12-4 to TRBJ2-3; perhaps TRBD1 as D (7 bases). The sequencing input was blood. The receptor comes from a girl between 10 and 17 years old with multiple sclerosis. The CDR3 here is CASSPQGGLGNTQYF. The CDR3 DNA follows: TGTGCCAGCAGTCCTCAGGGGGGACTCGGGAATACGCAGTATTTT.